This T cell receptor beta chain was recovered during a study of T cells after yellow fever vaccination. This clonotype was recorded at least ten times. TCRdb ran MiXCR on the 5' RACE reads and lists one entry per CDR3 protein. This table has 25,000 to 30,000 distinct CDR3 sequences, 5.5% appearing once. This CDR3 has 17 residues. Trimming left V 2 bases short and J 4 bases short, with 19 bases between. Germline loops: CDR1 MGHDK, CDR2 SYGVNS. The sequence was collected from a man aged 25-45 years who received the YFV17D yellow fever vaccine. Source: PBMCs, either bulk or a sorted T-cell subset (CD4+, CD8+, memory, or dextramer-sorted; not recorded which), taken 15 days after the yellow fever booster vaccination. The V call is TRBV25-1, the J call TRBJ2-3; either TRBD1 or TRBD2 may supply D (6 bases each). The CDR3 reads CASSEGGWRDASDTQYF. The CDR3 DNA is TGTGCCAGCAGTGAAGGGGGCTGGCGGGATGCCTCAGATACGCAGTATTTT.